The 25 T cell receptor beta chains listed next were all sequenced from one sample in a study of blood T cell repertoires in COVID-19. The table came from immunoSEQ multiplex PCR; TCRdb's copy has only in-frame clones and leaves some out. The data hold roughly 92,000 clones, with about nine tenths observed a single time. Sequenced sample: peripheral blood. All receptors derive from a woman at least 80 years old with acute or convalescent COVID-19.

In DNA, the CDR3 is TGTGCCAGCAGCTTAGCGCGGGGCGGAACCGGGAACACCTTC. It encodes CASSLARGGTGNTF. The rearrangement links TRBV7-2 to TRBJ1-2; TRBD1 might be the D (5 bases). This CDR3 is 14 amino acids long. Germline assignment: CDR1 SGHTA and CDR2 FQGNSA. Trimming removed 0 bases at V and 12 bases at J, with 17 bases between.

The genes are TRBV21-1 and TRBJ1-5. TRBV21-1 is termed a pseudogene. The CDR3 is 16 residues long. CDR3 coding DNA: TGTGCCAGCAGCACTGCCCCGGGGGGTCTTGGTCAGCCCCAGCATTTT. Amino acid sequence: CASSTAPGGLGQPQHF.

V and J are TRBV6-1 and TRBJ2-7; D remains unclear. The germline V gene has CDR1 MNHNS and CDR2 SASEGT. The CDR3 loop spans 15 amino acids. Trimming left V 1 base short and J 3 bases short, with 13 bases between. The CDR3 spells CASSEGPGKLYEQYF. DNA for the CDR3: TGTGCCAGCAGTGAAGGCCCGGGTAAACTCTACGAGCAGTACTTC.

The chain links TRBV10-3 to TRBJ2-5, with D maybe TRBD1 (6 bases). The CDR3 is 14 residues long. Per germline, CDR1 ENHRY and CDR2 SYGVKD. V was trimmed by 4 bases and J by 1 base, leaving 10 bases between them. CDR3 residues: CAISGGRGQETQYF. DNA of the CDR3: TGTGCCATCAGTGGGGGCAGGGGCCAAGAGACCCAGTACTTC.

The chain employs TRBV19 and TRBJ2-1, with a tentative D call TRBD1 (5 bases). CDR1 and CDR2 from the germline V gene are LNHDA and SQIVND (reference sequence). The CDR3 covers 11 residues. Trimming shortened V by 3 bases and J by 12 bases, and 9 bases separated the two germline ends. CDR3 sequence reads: CASSMDKLQFF. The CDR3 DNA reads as TGTGCCAGTAGTATGGACAAGTTGCAGTTCTTC.

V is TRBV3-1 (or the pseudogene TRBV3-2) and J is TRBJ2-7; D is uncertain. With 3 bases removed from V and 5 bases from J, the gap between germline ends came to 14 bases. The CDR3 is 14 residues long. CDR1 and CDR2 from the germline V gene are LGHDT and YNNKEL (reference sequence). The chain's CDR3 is CASSQSGRSNEQYF. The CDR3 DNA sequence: TGTGCCAGCAGCCAGTCGGGTCGGAGTAACGAGCAGTACTTC.

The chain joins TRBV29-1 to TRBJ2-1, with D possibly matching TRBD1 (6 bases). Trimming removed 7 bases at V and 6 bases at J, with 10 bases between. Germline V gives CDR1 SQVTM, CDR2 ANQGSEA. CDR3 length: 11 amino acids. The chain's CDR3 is CSATGSNEQFF. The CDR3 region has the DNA TGCAGCGCCACAGGGTCCAATGAGCAGTTCTTC.

DNA of the CDR3: TGTGCCAGCTCACCATTGGCTGGGGGGGGCTCCAATCAGCCCCAGCATTTT. Translating gives CASSPLAGGGSNQPQHF. V and J are TRBV18 and TRBJ1-5, with a tentative D call TRBD1 (6 bases). The CDR3 has 17 residues. From germline, CDR1 is KGHSH and CDR2 LQKENI. The ends were cut back, 2 bases at V and 3 bases at J, with 17 bases in the middle.

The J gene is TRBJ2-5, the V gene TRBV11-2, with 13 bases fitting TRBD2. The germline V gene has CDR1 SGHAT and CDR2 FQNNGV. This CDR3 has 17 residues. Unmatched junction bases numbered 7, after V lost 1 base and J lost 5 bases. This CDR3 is CASSLVALAGGRETQYF. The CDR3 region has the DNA TGTGCCAGCAGCTTAGTTGCACTAGCGGGAGGGCGGGAGACCCAGTACTTC.

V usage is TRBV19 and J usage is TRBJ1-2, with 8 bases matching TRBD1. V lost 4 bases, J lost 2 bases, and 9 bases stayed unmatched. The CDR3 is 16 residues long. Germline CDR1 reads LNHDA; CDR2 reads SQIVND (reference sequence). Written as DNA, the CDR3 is TGTGCCAGTAGTACTACGTCGGGACAGGCAAACTATGGCTACACCTTC. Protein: CASSTTSGQANYGYTF.

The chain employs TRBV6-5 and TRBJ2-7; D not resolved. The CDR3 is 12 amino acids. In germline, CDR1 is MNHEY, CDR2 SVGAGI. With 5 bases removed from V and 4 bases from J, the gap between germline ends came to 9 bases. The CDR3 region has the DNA TGTGCCAGCAGTCTCGACGGGTACGAGCAGTACTTC. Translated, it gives CASSLDGYEQYF.

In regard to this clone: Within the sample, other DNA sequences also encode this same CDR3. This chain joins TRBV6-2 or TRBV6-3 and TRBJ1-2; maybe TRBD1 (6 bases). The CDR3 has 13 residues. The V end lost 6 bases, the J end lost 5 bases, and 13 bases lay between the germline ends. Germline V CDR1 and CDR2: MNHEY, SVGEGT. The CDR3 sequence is CASSPQGGYGYTF. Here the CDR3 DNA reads TGTGCCAGCAGCCCACAGGGTGGGTATGGCTACACCTTC.

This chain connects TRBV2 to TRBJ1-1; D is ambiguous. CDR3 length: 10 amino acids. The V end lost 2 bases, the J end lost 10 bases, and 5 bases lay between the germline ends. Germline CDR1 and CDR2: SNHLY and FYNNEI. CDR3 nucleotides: TGTGCCAGCAGTGAAAGTAGAGCTTTCTTT. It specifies CASSESRAFF.

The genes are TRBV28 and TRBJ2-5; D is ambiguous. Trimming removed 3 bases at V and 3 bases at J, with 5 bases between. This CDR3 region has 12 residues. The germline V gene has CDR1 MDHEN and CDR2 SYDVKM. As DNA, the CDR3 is TGTGCCAGCAGTTTCTTTGAAGAGACCCAGTACTTC. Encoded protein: CASSFFEETQYF.

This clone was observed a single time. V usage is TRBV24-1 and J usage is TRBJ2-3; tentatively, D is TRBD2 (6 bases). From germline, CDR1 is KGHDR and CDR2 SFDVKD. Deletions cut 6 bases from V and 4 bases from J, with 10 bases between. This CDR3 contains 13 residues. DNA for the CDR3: TGTGCCACCAGTCGGGGAGGAGCAGATACGCAGTATTTT. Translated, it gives CATSRGGADTQYF.

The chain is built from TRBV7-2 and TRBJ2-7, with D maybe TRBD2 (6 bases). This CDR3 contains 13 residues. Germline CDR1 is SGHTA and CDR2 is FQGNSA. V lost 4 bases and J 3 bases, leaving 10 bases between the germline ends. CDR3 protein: CASSSRDFYEQYF. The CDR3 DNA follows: TGTGCCAGCAGCTCCCGGGACTTCTACGAGCAGTACTTC.

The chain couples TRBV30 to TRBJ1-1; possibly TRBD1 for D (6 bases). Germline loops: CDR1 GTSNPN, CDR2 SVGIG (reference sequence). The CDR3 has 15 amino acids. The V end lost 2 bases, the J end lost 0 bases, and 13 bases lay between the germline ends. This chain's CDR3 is CAWSTQGRLNTEAFF. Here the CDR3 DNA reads TGTGCCTGGAGTACCCAGGGGCGGTTGAACACTGAAGCTTTCTTT.

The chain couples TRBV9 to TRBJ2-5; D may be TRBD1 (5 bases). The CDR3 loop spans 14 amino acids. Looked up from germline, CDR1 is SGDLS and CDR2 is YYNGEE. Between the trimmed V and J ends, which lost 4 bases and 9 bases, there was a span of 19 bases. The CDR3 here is CASSPGSRREPQYF. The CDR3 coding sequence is TGTGCCAGCAGCCCAGGGTCTAGAAGAGAACCCCAGTACTTC.

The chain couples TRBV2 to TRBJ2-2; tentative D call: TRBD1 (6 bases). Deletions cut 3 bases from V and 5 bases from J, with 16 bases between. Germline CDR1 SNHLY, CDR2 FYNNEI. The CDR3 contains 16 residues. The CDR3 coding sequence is TGTGCCAGCAGTGAGTTACAGGGTCTAGGGACCGGGGAGCTGTTTTTT. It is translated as CASSELQGLGTGELFF.

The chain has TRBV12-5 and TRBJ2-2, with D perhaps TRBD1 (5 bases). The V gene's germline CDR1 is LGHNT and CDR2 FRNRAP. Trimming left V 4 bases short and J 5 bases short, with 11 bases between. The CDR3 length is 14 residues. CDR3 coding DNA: TGTGCTAGTGGTTCCCCCAGGGTAACCGGGGAGCTGTTTTTT. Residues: CASGSPRVTGELFF.

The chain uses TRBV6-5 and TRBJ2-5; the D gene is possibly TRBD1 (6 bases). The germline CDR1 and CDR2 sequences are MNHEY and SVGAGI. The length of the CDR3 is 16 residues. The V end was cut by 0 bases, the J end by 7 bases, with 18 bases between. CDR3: CASSYSETGDRWTQYF. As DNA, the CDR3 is TGTGCCAGCAGTTACTCAGAGACAGGCGACCGTTGGACCCAGTACTTC.

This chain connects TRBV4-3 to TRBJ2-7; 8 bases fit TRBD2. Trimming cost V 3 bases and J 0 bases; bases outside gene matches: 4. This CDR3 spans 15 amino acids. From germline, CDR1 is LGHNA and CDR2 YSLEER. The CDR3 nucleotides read TGCGCCAGCAGCCAGAAGCGGGGGCCCTCCTACGAGCAGTACTTC. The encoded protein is CASSQKRGPSYEQYF.

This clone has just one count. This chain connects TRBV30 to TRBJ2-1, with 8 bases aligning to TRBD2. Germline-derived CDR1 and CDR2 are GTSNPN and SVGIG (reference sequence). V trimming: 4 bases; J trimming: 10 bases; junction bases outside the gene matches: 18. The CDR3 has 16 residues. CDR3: CAWIRKREIGVGEQFF. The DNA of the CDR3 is TGTGCCTGGATTCGGAAGCGGGAGATCGGCGTTGGAGAGCAGTTCTTC.

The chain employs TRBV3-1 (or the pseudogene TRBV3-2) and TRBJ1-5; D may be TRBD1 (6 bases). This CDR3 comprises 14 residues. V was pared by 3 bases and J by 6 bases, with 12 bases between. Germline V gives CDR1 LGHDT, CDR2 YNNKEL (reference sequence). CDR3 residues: CASSHGRGSQPQHF. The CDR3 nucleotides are TGTGCCAGCAGCCACGGGAGGGGGAGTCAGCCCCAGCATTTT.

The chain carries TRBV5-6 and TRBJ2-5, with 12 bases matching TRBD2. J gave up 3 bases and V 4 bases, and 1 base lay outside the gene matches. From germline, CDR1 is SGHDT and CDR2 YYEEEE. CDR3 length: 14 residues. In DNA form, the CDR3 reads TGTGCCAGCAGCCGGACTAGCGGGGAAGAGACCCAGTACTTC. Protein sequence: CASSRTSGEETQYF.